The 21 T cell receptor beta chains given below trace back to one sample, sequenced in a study of cytomegalovirus exposure and HLA in healthy donors. The PCR used 60 Vbeta and 13 Jbeta primers. Clones were read by immunoSEQ multiplex PCR, and TCRdb kept only the in-frame ones, dropping some. The sample includes some 95,000 clones, approximately 72% of them seen just once. What was sequenced was PBMCs. Every receptor here comes from a woman aged 40 to 49 in good health and CMV-seropositive.

The table lists this clone with a few counts. V is TRBV21-1 and J is TRBJ2-5; no check of the table's D call, TRBD2, against the DNA was made. TRBV21-1 is shown as a pseudogene. The CDR3 covers 15 residues. This CDR3 is CASSKSRLRQETQYF. The CDR3 DNA reads TGTGCCAGCAGCAAAAGCCGACTTAGACAAGAGACCCAGTACTTC.

The CDR3 nucleotides read TGTGCCAGCAGTGACAACAGGGATTATGGCTACACCTTC. Residues: CASSDNRDYGYTF. The chain has TRBV2 and TRBJ1-2; D is perhaps TRBD1 (6 bases). The CDR3 covers 13 residues. Germline V CDR1 and CDR2: SNHLY, FYNNEI. Trimming cost V 3 bases and J 5 bases, with 10 bases left between them.

The rearrangement uses TRBV7-8 and TRBJ1-1; the match to TRBD1 covers 8 bases. Germline V gene lookup returns CDR1 SGHVS and CDR2 FQNEAQ. The CDR3 is 18 residues long. Trimming at V came to 4 bases and at J to 1 base, leaving 14 bases not matched to a gene. Written as DNA, the CDR3 is TGTGCCAGCAGCTCTCCGGACAGGGTGGGGGGTAGGAACACTGAAGCTTTCTTT. This translates into CASSSPDRVGGRNTEAFF.

The chain couples TRBV30 to TRBJ1-1; D possibly corresponds to TRBD1 (5 bases). The CDR3 covers 14 residues. Trimming removed 0 bases from V and 1 base from J, with 9 bases in between. Germline V gives CDR1 GTSNPN, CDR2 SVGIG (reference sequence). The CDR3 spells CAWSVKGPNTEAFF. The DNA of the CDR3 is TGTGCCTGGAGTGTAAAGGGGCCGAACACTGAAGCTTTCTTT.

The chain links TRBV21-1 to TRBJ2-5; the table gives TRBD2 as D, unverified against the DNA. TRBV21-1 is a pseudogene locus. This CDR3 has 17 amino acids. CDR3 protein: CASSKVSSSGMRETQYF. The CDR3 coding sequence is TGTGCCAGCAGCAAAGTATCGTCTAGCGGGATGCGAGAGACCCAGTACTTC.

J is TRBJ2-5 and V is TRBV7-9; no clear D. The CDR3 is 13 amino acids. From germline, CDR1 is SEHNR and CDR2 FQNEAQ (reference sequence). Trimming pared 1 base from V and 4 bases from J, leaving 7 bases between. For the CDR3, the DNA is TGTGCCAGCAGCTTAGTCACGGGAGAGACCCAGTACTTC. Translating gives CASSLVTGETQYF.

This chain links TRBV2 with TRBJ2-2; TRBD1 matches at 8 bases. CDR1 is SNHLY and CDR2 is FYNNEI in the germline V gene. The V segment lost 6 bases and the J segment 4 bases; nucleotides outside the gene matches: 4. The CDR3 length is 14 residues. CDR3 residues: CASSRTGSTGELFF. The CDR3 bases are TGTGCCAGCAGCAGGACAGGGAGCACCGGGGAGCTGTTTTTT.

The chain joins TRBV10-1 to TRBJ2-4; D ambiguous. The CDR3 has 16 amino acids. V lost 2 bases and J lost 0, with 11 bases in between. The germline gives CDR1 WNHNN, CDR2 SYGVQD (reference sequence). The CDR3 nucleotides read TGCGCCAGCAGTGAGCGGGTCGGATTAGCCAAAAACATTCAGTACTTC. Protein product: CASSERVGLAKNIQYF.

This rearrangement joins TRBV19 to TRBJ1-1; 10 bases are shared with TRBD1. CDR1 is LNHDA, CDR2 SQIVND, per germline (reference sequence). V lost 10 bases and J lost 4; bases outside the gene matches: 15. This CDR3 comprises 16 residues. The CDR3 sequence: CATKPGQGISSTEAFF. For the CDR3, the DNA is TGTGCCACCAAGCCGGGACAGGGGATTTCGAGCACTGAAGCTTTCTTT.

The rearrangement links TRBV29-1 to TRBJ1-1; D might be TRBD1 (5 bases). Germline V gene data show CDR1 as SQVTM and CDR2 as ANQGSEA. The CDR3 runs to 10 residues. Trimming stripped 4 bases from V and 8 bases from J, with 8 bases between. In nucleotides, the CDR3 is TGCAGCGTTGTGGGGGGAGAAGCTTTCTTT. Encoded protein: CSVVGGEAFF.

V usage is TRBV7-3 and J usage is TRBJ2-1; D may be TRBD2 (5 bases). V lost 1 base, J lost 9 bases, and 10 bases lay in between. Germline V CDR1 and CDR2: SGHTA, FQGTGA. This CDR3 has 13 residues. The CDR3 DNA reads as TGTGCCAGCAGCTTAATGGTGGAGGCTGAGCAGTTCTTC. Its translation: CASSLMVEAEQFF.

For this clone: At one end the junction does not follow the germline gene, possibly because of a read error. The V and J genes are TRBV7-9 and TRBJ2-1; TRBD2 matches at 7 bases. This CDR3 contains 14 residues. Germline CDR1 is SEHNR and CDR2 is FQNEAQ (reference sequence). The CDR3 sequence is CSSSLAASTNEQFF. In nucleotides, the CDR3 is TGTTCCAGCAGCCTAGCGGCTTCCACCAATGAGCAGTTCTTC.

This chain uses TRBV18 with TRBJ2-7; D gene unclear. Germline V gene sequence: CDR1 KGHSH, CDR2 LQKENI. This CDR3 comprises 13 residues. Trimming took 3 bases from V and 2 from J, leaving 8 bases between them. CDR3 bases: TGTGCCAGCTCACCTGGCGGAACCTACGAGCAGTACTTC. As protein: CASSPGGTYEQYF.

This chain uses TRBV7-6 with TRBJ2-5; perhaps TRBD1 as D (6 bases). V dropped 6 bases and J dropped 4 bases, with 21 bases sitting between them. The CDR3 is 16 residues long. Germline V gene data show CDR1 as SGHVS and CDR2 as FNYEAQ. CDR3 sequence (DNA): TGTGCCAGCAGTCCTAGGGAGTGGGGGCATTTAGAGACCCAGTACTTC. This gives the protein CASSPREWGHLETQYF.

The J gene is TRBJ2-1, the V gene TRBV2, with 7 bases identical to TRBD2. CDR1 and CDR2 from the germline V gene are SNHLY and FYNNEI. Germline trimming cut 7 bases from V and 3 bases from J; bases unmatched to any gene: 6. The CDR3 spans 14 residues. The CDR3 DNA is TGTGCCAGCAAGTGGGAGGGACTCTACAATGAGCAGTTCTTC. Its protein product is CASKWEGLYNEQFF.

This clone was seen a few times. The chain uses TRBV6-1 and TRBJ1-2, with 7 bases matching TRBD1. Trimming at V came to 5 bases and at J to 8 bases, leaving 11 bases not matched to a gene. Germline V gene data show CDR1 as MNHNS and CDR2 as SASEGT. The CDR3 covers 14 residues. The CDR3 sequence: CASSPPGTVLGYTF. The CDR3 DNA reads TGTGCCAGCAGTCCCCCCGGGACAGTCTTGGGCTACACCTTC.

The chain joins TRBV30 to TRBJ1-3, with D hard to call. Germline CDR1 and CDR2: GTSNPN and SVGIG (reference sequence). Between the trimmed V and J ends, which lost 4 bases and 2 bases, there was a span of 3 bases. The CDR3 is 11 amino acids. CDR3 residues: CAWTAGNTIYF. The CDR3 DNA sequence: TGTGCCTGGACAGCTGGAAACACCATATATTTT.

This clone was counted only a few times. The chain uses TRBV6-6 and TRBJ1-5; the D is unclear. This CDR3 comprises 15 residues. V shed 4 bases and J shed 1 base, with 11 bases lying between them. The germline V gene encodes CDR1 MNHNY and CDR2 SVGAGI (reference sequence). CDR3 amino acids: CASSSEGLSNQPQHF. The CDR3 DNA follows: TGTGCCAGCAGTTCCGAGGGCTTGAGCAATCAGCCCCAGCATTTT.

The chain couples TRBV7-3 to TRBJ2-5, with unresolved D. The V end was cut by 2 bases, the J end by 5 bases, with 12 bases between. The germline V gene encodes CDR1 SGHTA and CDR2 FQGTGA. There are 14 residues in the CDR3. CDR3 loop: CASSLGPNSETQYF. The CDR3 coding sequence is TGTGCCAGCAGCTTAGGGCCAAATAGTGAGACCCAGTACTTC.

This clone was counted between two and nine times. V is TRBV11-3 and J is TRBJ2-1; TRBD2 matches 8 bases. After removal of 3 bases from V and 7 bases from J, the junction contained 8 bases not matched to a gene. The CDR3 is 15 residues long. Germline assignment: CDR1 SGHNT and CDR2 YENEEA. The CDR3 nucleotides are TGTGCCAGCAGCTTGGGCGGGAGGCAGTTTAATGAGCAGTTCTTC. Its translation: CASSLGGRQFNEQFF.

The genes are TRBV4-2 and TRBJ2-4; 10 bases fit TRBD2. This CDR3 comprises 15 residues. Per the germline V gene, CDR1 is LGHNA and CDR2 is YNFKEQ. Trimming took 8 bases from V and 0 from J; bases not matched to a gene: 4. CDR3 amino acids: CASSSGSGAKNIQYF. CDR3 bases: TGTGCCAGCTCTAGCGGGAGTGGAGCCAAAAACATTCAGTACTTC.